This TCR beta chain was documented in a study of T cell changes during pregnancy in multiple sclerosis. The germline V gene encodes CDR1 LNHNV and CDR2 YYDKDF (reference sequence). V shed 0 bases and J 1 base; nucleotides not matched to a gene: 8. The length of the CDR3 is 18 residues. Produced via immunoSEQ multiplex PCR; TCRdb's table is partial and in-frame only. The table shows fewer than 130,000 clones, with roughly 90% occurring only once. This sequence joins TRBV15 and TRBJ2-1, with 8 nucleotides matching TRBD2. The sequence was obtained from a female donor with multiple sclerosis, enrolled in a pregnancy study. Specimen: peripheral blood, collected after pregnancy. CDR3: CATSREGELAVSYNEQFF. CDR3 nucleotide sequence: TGTGCCACCAGCAGAGAGGGTGAACTAGCGGTATCCTACAATGAGCAGTTCTTC. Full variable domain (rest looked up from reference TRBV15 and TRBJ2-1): DAMVIQNPRYQVTQFGKPVTLSCSQTLNHNVMYWYQQKSSQAPKLLFHYYDKDFNNEADTPDNFQSRRPNTSFCFLDIRSPGLGDTAMYLCATSREGELAVSYNEQFFGPGTRLTVL.